Presented here are 14 T cell receptor beta chains from one specimen sequenced in a study of T cell responses to AZD1222 COVID-19 vaccine. Clones were sequenced by immunoSEQ multiplex PCR, and TCRdb holds only the in-frame ones, with some missing. The repertoire includes under 150,000 clones, over 85% of them detected once, and approximately 5.4% sits in the top ten. This specimen consisted of peripheral blood, obtained on day 0 of AZD1222 vaccination. The receptors come from an adult in good health.

The chain carries TRBV4-1 and TRBJ1-3; 9 nucleotides line up with TRBD1. The V segment lost 3 bases and the J segment 2 bases; nucleotides outside the gene matches: 8. Germline CDR1 MGHRA, CDR2 YSYEKL. The CDR3 covers 17 residues. The CDR3 is CASSQPRQGETGNTIYF. For the CDR3, the DNA is TGCGCCAGCAGCCAGCCGCGACAGGGGGAGACTGGAAACACCATATATTTT.

This chain links TRBV28 with TRBJ1-5, with D possibly TRBD1 on 6 matching bases. The V and J ends lost 10 bases and 3 bases respectively, with 16 bases between them. Germline V CDR1 and CDR2: MDHEN, SYDVKM. This CDR3 spans 14 amino acids. The CDR3 sequence: CAILLSGDNQPQHF. The CDR3 nucleotides are TGTGCCATCCTACTATCAGGGGACAATCAGCCCCAGCATTTT.

The rearrangement uses TRBV28 and TRBJ1-1; D unclear. Germline V CDR1 and CDR2: MDHEN, SYDVKM. The CDR3 length is 13 residues. V lost 5 bases to trimming and J lost 1 base, with 8 bases between them. CDR3 amino acids: CASSRVANTEAFF. The CDR3 nucleotides are TGTGCCAGCAGTCGCGTGGCGAACACTGAAGCTTTCTTT.

J is TRBJ2-7 and V is TRBV27; a weak D match, TRBD2 (6 bases). The CDR3 consists of 15 residues. V was trimmed by 5 bases and J by 3 bases, leaving 17 bases between them. Germline loops: CDR1 MNHEY, CDR2 SMNVEV (reference sequence). CDR3 loop: CASSQDYTSHYEQYF. CDR3 in DNA: TGTGCCAGCAGTCAGGACTACACCTCCCACTACGAGCAGTACTTC.

The rearrangement links TRBV28 to TRBJ1-1, with a weak D call TRBD1 (6 bases). With 8 bases removed from V and 4 bases from J, the gap between germline ends came to 14 bases. CDR3 size: 13 residues. Looked up from germline, CDR1 is MDHEN and CDR2 is SYDVKM. CDR3 in amino acids: CASWRGGSTEAFF. In DNA, the CDR3 is TGTGCCAGCTGGAGGGGGGGGAGCACTGAAGCTTTCTTT.

The J gene is TRBJ2-7, the V gene TRBV7-2, with D possibly matching TRBD2 (6 bases). V dropped 6 bases and J dropped 2 bases, with 20 bases sitting between them. CDR3 length equals 16 residues. The germline V gene has CDR1 SGHTA and CDR2 FQGNSA. The CDR3 nucleotides read TGTGCCAGCAGGTCTACCTGGCGGGGAACCACCTACGAGCAGTACTTC. This translates into CASRSTWRGTTYEQYF.

The rearrangement uses TRBV29-1 and TRBJ2-7; tentatively, D is TRBD1 (5 bases). This CDR3 region has 12 residues. Per the germline V gene, CDR1 is SQVTM and CDR2 is ANQGSEA. V gave up 2 bases and J gave up 4 bases, with 9 bases separating them. This CDR3 is CSVESQGYEQYF. The CDR3 DNA reads TGCAGCGTTGAAAGTCAGGGATACGAGCAGTACTTC.

The chain has TRBV5-4 and TRBJ1-3, with 7 positions matching TRBD1. Per the germline V gene, CDR1 is SGHNT and CDR2 is YYREEE (reference sequence). V trimming: 5 bases; J trimming: 2 bases; junction bases outside the gene matches: 4. The CDR3 sequence is 14 residues long. CDR3 protein: CASSLTGTGNTIYF. The DNA of the CDR3 is TGTGCCAGCAGTTTGACAGGGACTGGAAACACCATATATTTT.

The chain is built from TRBV7-8 and TRBJ2-3; 10 positions match TRBD2. The trim removed 4 bases at V and 0 bases at J, leaving 7 bases unmatched. This CDR3 has 17 amino acids. CDR1 is SGHVS and CDR2 is FQNEAQ in the germline V gene. The CDR3 DNA is TGTGCCAGCAGCTATTGGATAGCGGGGGGTAGCACAGATACGCAGTATTTT. It yields the protein CASSYWIAGGSTDTQYF.

This clone was picked up one time. This chain joins TRBV5-1 and TRBJ2-7; TRBD1 aligns across 7 bases. J lost 0 bases, V lost 0 bases, and 6 bases had no gene match. This CDR3 contains 16 residues. The V gene's germline CDR1 is SGHRS and CDR2 YFSETQ. DNA for the CDR3: TGCGCCAGCAGCTTGGCCGGGACAGCAAGCTCCTACGAGCAGTACTTC. This sequence encodes CASSLAGTASSYEQYF.

The chain employs TRBV28 and TRBJ2-2; 9 bases fit TRBD1. V shed 9 bases and J 6 bases; nucleotides not matched to a gene: 11. In germline, CDR1 is MDHEN, CDR2 SYDVKM. The CDR3 is 15 amino acids. CDR3 sequence reads: CASDTGGARAGELFF. The CDR3 nucleotides are TGTGCCAGTGATACAGGGGGCGCTAGGGCCGGGGAGCTGTTTTTT.

This clone appeared once. The chain links TRBV5-4 to TRBJ2-3; 9 positions agree with TRBD2. Unmatched junction bases numbered 8, after V lost 0 bases and J lost 6 bases. This CDR3 comprises 16 residues. CDR1 is SGHNT and CDR2 is YYREEE in the germline V gene (reference sequence). This chain's CDR3 is CASSLVAGGSSDTQYF. CDR3 DNA: TGTGCCAGCAGCTTGGTTGCGGGAGGGTCCTCCGATACGCAGTATTTT.

This chain joins TRBV14 and TRBJ1-3; 9 bases match TRBD1. The CDR3 contains 18 residues. The germline V gene encodes CDR1 SGHDN and CDR2 FVKESK. V lost 3 bases, J lost 0 bases, and 9 bases stayed unmatched. CDR3 sequence: CASSQSRDRAPSGNTIYF. Here the CDR3 DNA reads TGTGCCAGCAGCCAGAGTCGGGACAGGGCGCCCTCTGGAAACACCATATATTTT.

The rearrangement links TRBV28 to TRBJ1-2; D uncertain. Germline-derived CDR1 and CDR2 are MDHEN and SYDVKM. Trimming pared 5 bases from V and 6 bases from J, leaving 10 bases between. This CDR3 is 12 amino acids long. CDR3 loop: CASSASHDGYTF. CDR3 DNA: TGTGCCAGCAGTGCCTCCCACGATGGCTACACCTTC.